This T cell receptor beta chain was documented in a study of blood T cell repertoires in COVID-19. The table lists this clone with a few counts. Participants were aged roughly 18 to 89 years from about two dozen US areas. Sequencing used immunoSEQ multiplex PCR; TCRdb keeps in-frame clones, though not all of them. The data hold roughly 400,000 clones, with roughly 91% observed a single time. The sequence came from a man aged 18 to 29 who had recovered from COVID-19. Sequencing was performed on PBMCs or T cells enriched from blood (not recorded which).

The CDR3 DNA sequence: TGCGCACCAGCGTCCAGGGGCAATCAGCCCCAGCATTTT. Protein: CAPASRGNQPQHF. The rearrangement links TRBV5-1 to TRBJ1-5, with D perhaps matching TRBD1 (5 bases). The germline V gene has CDR1 SGHRS and CDR2 YFSETQ. The CDR3 loop spans 13 amino acids.